This entry describes one T cell receptor beta chain. These data originate in a study of cytomegalovirus exposure and HLA in healthy donors. The PCR ran on 60 Vbeta and 13 Jbeta primers. Sequencing was performed with immunoSEQ multiplex PCR; in TCRdb, only in-frame clones are kept and a portion is missing. The sample has some 100,000 clones, roughly 82% seen once; the top ten hold approximately 11%. The sequenced material came from PBMCs. This TCR came from a man aged 40-49 years in good health and CMV-seropositive.

CDR3 DNA: TGTGCCAGCAGCTTGTACGGGACAGGGACCTACGAGCAGTACTTC. Its translation is CASSLYGTGTYEQYF. The rearrangement joins TRBV5-8 to TRBJ2-7, with 9 positions matching TRBD1. V gave up 1 base and J gave up 2 bases; unmatched junction bases: 4. Germline loops: CDR1 SGHTS, CDR2 YDEGEE. This CDR3 spans 15 amino acids. Variable domain in full (rest from reference TRBV5-8 and TRBJ2-7): EAGVTQSPTHLIKTRGQQATLRCSPISGHTSVYWYQQALGLGLQFLLWYDEGEERNRGNFPPRFSGRQFPNYSSELNVNALELEDSALYLCASSLYGTGTYEQYFGPGTRLTVT.